The sequence of this T cell receptor beta chain was determined in a study of cytomegalovirus exposure and HLA in healthy donors. A remark on this clone: The antigen is unknown.

Vbeta (60) and Jbeta (13) primers were used in the PCR. TCRdb's copy holds only in-frame clones and misses some; the assay was immunoSEQ multiplex PCR. The sample lists around 80,000 clones; 62% were seen once. Study observations and caveats: HLA restriction was apparent for most CMV-associated TCR beta chains in a later analysis. TCR beta sequences reportedly predicted most subjects' HLA-A and HLA-B alleles accurately. Analyses of presence and absence presupposed an approximately uniform sequencing depth across donors.

This sequence originates from a male donor in good health and CMV-seropositive. What was sequenced was PBMCs.

Written as DNA, the CDR3 is TGCGCCAGCAGCTCTGCGACGGGGATTAATGAAAAACTGTTTTTT. This sequence encodes CASSSATGINEKLFF. This chain links TRBV5-1 with TRBJ1-4; D call uncertain. Trimming pared 3 bases from V and 4 bases from J, leaving 13 bases between. The length of the CDR3 is 15 residues. Germline values: CDR1 SGHRS, CDR2 YFSETQ.